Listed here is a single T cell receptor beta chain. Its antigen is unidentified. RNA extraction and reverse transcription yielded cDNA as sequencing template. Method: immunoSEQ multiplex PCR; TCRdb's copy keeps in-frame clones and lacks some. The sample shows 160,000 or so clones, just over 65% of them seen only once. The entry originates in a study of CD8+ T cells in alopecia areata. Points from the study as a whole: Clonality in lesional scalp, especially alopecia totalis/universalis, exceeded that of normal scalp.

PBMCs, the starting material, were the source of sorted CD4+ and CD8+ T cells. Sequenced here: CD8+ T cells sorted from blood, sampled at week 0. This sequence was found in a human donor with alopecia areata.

The CDR3 nucleotides are TGTGCCAGCAGTTACTCTATCGGAGCAACTAATGAAAAACTGTTTTTT. Amino acid sequence: CASSYSIGATNEKLFF. The rearrangement links TRBV6-5 to TRBJ1-4; D is unresolved. Germline V CDR1 and CDR2: MNHEY, SVGAGI. This CDR3 is built from 16 residues. V was shortened by 0 bases and J by 0 bases, with 8 bases between the two germline ends.